This entry lists 14 T cell receptor beta chains sequenced from one sample in a study of cytomegalovirus exposure and HLA in healthy donors. In the PCR, 60 Vbeta and 13 Jbeta primers were used. Clones were read by immunoSEQ multiplex PCR, and TCRdb kept only the in-frame ones, dropping some. The repertoire holds 130,000 to 150,000 clones, about 74% seen once, with roughly 4% in the top ten. Sequences were obtained from PBMCs. The receptors come from a man between 18 and 29 years old in good health and CMV-seropositive.

The rearrangement joins TRBV11-2 to TRBJ2-1, with a weak D call TRBD2 (5 bases). Germline CDR1 is SGHAT and CDR2 is FQNNGV. The V end lost 5 bases, the J end lost 6 bases, and 14 bases lay between the germline ends. The CDR3 covers 14 residues. The CDR3 sequence: CASSPGERANEQFF. The CDR3 coding sequence is TGTGCCAGCAGCCCGGGCGAGAGGGCCAATGAGCAGTTCTTC. Variable domain in full (rest from reference TRBV11-2 and TRBJ2-1): EAGVAQSPRYKIIEKRQSVAFWCNPISGHATLYWYQQILGQGPKLLIQFQNNGVVDDSQLPKDRFSAERLKGVDSTLKIQPAKLEDSAVYLCASSPGERANEQFFGPGTRLTVL.

DNA of the CDR3: TGTGCCAGCAGCTTATCCCCTGGGGCTACGCAGTATTTT. It is translated as CASSLSPGATQYF. This chain connects TRBV7-9 to TRBJ2-3; possible D gene TRBD1, 5 bases. The CDR3 runs to 13 residues. Trimming cost V 2 bases and J 8 bases, with 11 bases left between them. The germline CDR1 and CDR2 sequences are SEHNR and FQNEAQ (reference sequence).

The chain links TRBV6-5 to TRBJ2-7; D possibly corresponds to TRBD2 (5 bases). V was clipped by 8 bases and J by 2 bases, with 13 bases between them. Germline V gene lookup returns CDR1 MNHEY and CDR2 SVGAGI. This CDR3 region has 13 residues. In DNA form, the CDR3 reads TGTGCCAGCCGCCAACCGGGAACCTACGAGCAGTACTTC. Translating it yields CASRQPGTYEQYF.

The rearrangement joins TRBV10-3 to TRBJ2-5; 12 nucleotides agree with TRBD2. V lost 3 bases and J lost 10; bases outside the gene matches: 0. The CDR3 covers 12 residues. CDR1 is ENHRY, CDR2 SYGVKD, per germline. The CDR3 here is CAISELAGGQYF. The CDR3 nucleotides are TGTGCCATCAGTGAACTAGCGGGAGGCCAGTACTTC.

In nucleotides, the CDR3 is TGTGCCAGCAGTCCACCGGGGGGCGCGAAAAACATTCAGTACTTC. It encodes CASSPPGGAKNIQYF. The chain combines TRBV28 with TRBJ2-4; D might be TRBD2 (7 bases). Germline V gives CDR1 MDHEN, CDR2 SYDVKM. CDR3 size: 15 residues. The germline V and J ends were trimmed by 5 bases and 4 bases, with 15 bases remaining between them.

J is TRBJ2-5 and V is TRBV5-5, with D possibly being TRBD1 (6 bases). Germline CDR1 SGHKS, CDR2 YYEKEE (reference sequence). Trimming stripped 0 bases from V and 2 bases from J, with 8 bases between. The CDR3 is 14 residues long. CDR3 sequence (DNA): TGTGCCAGCAGCTTGGGACAGGAACAAGAGACCCAGTACTTC. Translation: CASSLGQEQETQYF.

The V and J genes are TRBV5-5 and TRBJ1-1; D gene uncertain. CDR1 is SGHKS and CDR2 is YYEKEE in the germline V gene (reference sequence). Between the trimmed V and J ends, which lost 0 bases and 1 base, there was a span of 7 bases. The CDR3 is 14 residues long. The DNA of the CDR3 is TGTGCCAGCAGCTTGGGCGGCGGGAACACTGAAGCTTTCTTT. Translating gives CASSLGGGNTEAFF.

The rearrangement uses TRBV10-3 and TRBJ2-7, with D unresolved. This CDR3 spans 12 amino acids. Germline values: CDR1 ENHRY, CDR2 SYGVKD. Trimming removed 4 bases at V and 3 bases at J, with 7 bases between. The CDR3 DNA sequence: TGTGCCATCAGTGGTTCAGACTACGAGCAGTACTTC. Its translation: CAISGSDYEQYF.

The chain has TRBV2 and TRBJ1-3; 7 bases are a match to TRBD1. Germline V lookup: CDR1 SNHLY, CDR2 FYNNEI. CDR3 length: 13 residues. V trimming: 6 bases; J trimming: 4 bases; junction bases outside the gene matches: 3. CDR3: CASRLRGGNTIYF. CDR3 sequence (DNA): TGTGCCAGCAGGCTCAGGGGGGGAAACACCATATATTTT.

The genes are TRBV19 and TRBJ1-4, with 10 nucleotides matching TRBD1. The ends lost 3 bases at V and 8 bases at J; junction bases unmatched: 6. The length of the CDR3 is 15 residues. Germline V CDR1 and CDR2: LNHDA, SQIVND (reference sequence). CDR3 bases: TGTGCCAGTAGTATTTCGGGACAGGGGTACGAAAAACTGTTTTTT. Translation: CASSISGQGYEKLFF.

J is TRBJ2-1 and V is TRBV6-5, with D perhaps TRBD2 (5 bases). Trimming took off 2 bases at V and 5 bases at J, with 7 bases between the two ends. From germline, CDR1 is MNHEY and CDR2 SVGAGI. The CDR3 has 13 residues. CDR3 sequence reads: CASSYGSNNEQFF. DNA of the CDR3: TGTGCCAGCAGTTACGGGAGCAACAATGAGCAGTTCTTC.

V is TRBV2 and J is TRBJ1-6, with D tentatively TRBD1 (5 bases). Germline V CDR1 and CDR2: SNHLY, FYNNEI. Deletions cut 3 bases from V and 7 bases from J, with 13 bases between. The CDR3 length is 15 residues. The CDR3 protein is CASSDWGSQNSPLHF. CDR3 coding DNA: TGTGCCAGCAGTGACTGGGGCTCGCAGAATTCACCCCTCCACTTT.

The V gene is TRBV4-3, the J gene TRBJ1-1; no reliable D call. The CDR3 runs 12 residues. Germline lookup yields CDR1 LGHNA and CDR2 YSLEER. V was clipped by 5 bases and J by 10 bases, with 14 bases between them. In nucleotides, the CDR3 is TGCGCCAGCAGCGCTCGGGGTTTGGGAGCTTTCTTT. Its translation is CASSARGLGAFF.

J is TRBJ2-7 and V is TRBV28, with 7 bases that match TRBD1. This CDR3 spans 17 amino acids. V was clipped by 4 bases and J by 3 bases; unmatched bases: 15. Germline loops: CDR1 MDHEN, CDR2 SYDVKM. DNA for the CDR3: TGTGCCAGCAGTTCTTACAGGGACAGCAGACAAGTCTACGAGCAGTACTTC. Translated, it gives CASSSYRDSRQVYEQYF.